The 28 T cell receptor beta chains listed next were all sequenced from one sample in a study of cytomegalovirus exposure and HLA in healthy donors. The PCR ran on 60 Vbeta and 13 Jbeta primers. Clones were read by immunoSEQ multiplex PCR, and TCRdb kept only the in-frame ones, dropping some. The table lists some 76,000 clones. The specimen sequenced was PBMCs. Receptors originate from a boy aged 5 to 17 in good health and CMV-seronegative.

The J gene is TRBJ2-7, the V gene TRBV4-2; D gene ambiguous. V was cut by 1 base and J by 3 bases, with 10 bases left in between. CDR1 LGHNA and CDR2 YNFKEQ come from the germline V gene. There are 14 residues in the CDR3. DNA for the CDR3: TGTGCCAGCAGCCAAGGAGGCGACGGCTACGAGCAGTACTTC. Translation gives CASSQGGDGYEQYF.

CDR3 loop: CASSLRPPARAAYYGYTF. The CDR3 DNA is TGTGCCAGCAGCCTAAGGCCCCCCGCCAGGGCTGCATACTATGGCTACACCTTC. This chain connects TRBV27 to TRBJ1-2, with D tentatively TRBD1 (5 bases). Between the trimmed V and J ends, which lost 6 bases and 3 bases, there was a span of 26 bases. The CDR3 has 18 amino acids. CDR1 is MNHEY and CDR2 is SMNVEV in the germline V gene (reference sequence).

The chain combines TRBV6-5 with TRBJ2-7, with a possible D match to TRBD2 (6 bases). The CDR3 consists of 15 residues. Trimming removed 6 bases from V and 2 bases from J, with 17 bases in between. The germline V gene has CDR1 MNHEY and CDR2 SVGAGI. CDR3 sequence (DNA): TGTGCCAGCAGACTGGGGACGGGGGACGCCTACGAGCAGTACTTC. Its translation is CASRLGTGDAYEQYF.

The V and J genes are TRBV5-1 and TRBJ2-2, with 9 bases identical to TRBD2. The CDR3 length is 14 residues. The V gene's germline CDR1 is SGHRS and CDR2 YFSETQ. V dropped 4 bases and J dropped 6; count of bases not matched to a gene: 4. CDR3 loop: CASSAIAGAGELFF. The DNA for the CDR3 is TGCGCCAGCAGCGCTATAGCGGGAGCCGGGGAGCTGTTTTTT. Based on the CDR3 plus reference TRBV5-1 and TRBJ2-2, the full variable domain is KAGVTQTPRYLIKTRGQQVTLSCSPISGHRSVSWYQQTPGQGLQFLFEYFSETQRNKGNFPGRFSGRQFSNSRSEMNVSTLELGDSALYLCASSAIAGAGELFFGEGSRLTVL.

This chain uses TRBV5-1 with TRBJ2-5, with TRBD2 identical over 15 bases. Unmatched junction bases numbered 11, after V lost 0 bases and J lost 2 bases. The CDR3 spans 20 residues. CDR1 is SGHRS, CDR2 YFSETQ, per germline. CDR3 residues: CASSLGPGLAGGFLQETQYF. In DNA form, the CDR3 reads TGCGCCAGCAGCTTGGGGCCGGGACTAGCGGGAGGCTTCCTTCAAGAGACCCAGTACTTC.

This chain uses TRBV30 with TRBJ1-2; D not resolved. Germline CDR1 and CDR2: GTSNPN and SVGIG (reference sequence). The CDR3 runs to 12 residues. V was shortened by 0 bases and J by 4 bases, with 6 bases between the two germline ends. The CDR3 region is CAWSVGVYGYTF. CDR3 coding DNA: TGTGCCTGGAGTGTCGGAGTCTATGGCTACACCTTC.

The rearrangement uses TRBV18 and TRBJ1-1, with a weak D call TRBD1 (6 bases). Germline values: CDR1 KGHSH, CDR2 LQKENI. The CDR3 sequence is 14 residues long. Trimming removed 6 bases from V and 6 bases from J, with 17 bases in between. CDR3 protein: CASSPLSGVAEAFF. The CDR3 bases are TGTGCCAGCTCGCCTCTATCAGGGGTGGCTGAAGCTTTCTTT.

The rearrangement links TRBV4-1 to TRBJ2-5, with 7 bases that match TRBD2. The J call may be incorrect, as the DNA end agrees better with TRBJ2-7. The CDR3 contains 16 residues. Germline lookup yields CDR1 MGHRA and CDR2 YSYEKL. CDR3 nucleotides: TGCGCCAGCAGCCAAGACCAGACTAGCCCCAGCTACGAGCAGTACTTC. It codes for CASSQDQTSPSYEQYF.

This chain links TRBV27 with TRBJ1-2, with 9 bases matching TRBD1. Germline CDR1 reads MNHEY; CDR2 reads SMNVEV (reference sequence). V lost 2 bases to trimming and J lost 1 base; unmatched junction nucleotides: 11. CDR3 length: 18 residues. This chain's CDR3 is CASSLRRTGALNNYGYTF. The CDR3 DNA sequence: TGTGCCAGCAGTTTACGAAGGACAGGGGCCCTTAATAACTATGGCTACACCTTC.

The V and J genes are TRBV11-2 and TRBJ1-2; no clear D. Germline values: CDR1 SGHAT, CDR2 FQNNGV. The CDR3 is 14 residues long. V lost 3 bases and J lost 6, with 14 bases in between. The CDR3 region is CASSLTGLVDGYTF. DNA of the CDR3: TGTGCCAGCAGCTTGACGGGTCTCGTGGATGGCTACACCTTC. The variable domain in full, with the rest retrieved from reference TRBV11-2 and TRBJ1-2, is EAGVAQSPRYKIIEKRQSVAFWCNPISGHATLYWYQQILGQGPKLLIQFQNNGVVDDSQLPKDRFSAERLKGVDSTLKIQPAKLEDSAVYLCASSLTGLVDGYTFGSGTRLTVV.

The chain is built from TRBV5-1 and TRBJ1-1; 8 positions match TRBD1. Germline V gene data show CDR1 as SGHRS and CDR2 as YFSETQ. The CDR3 has 15 amino acids. Germline trimming cut 0 bases from V and 7 bases from J; bases unmatched to any gene: 8. The DNA of the CDR3 is TGCGCCAGCAGCTTGGACGGACAGGGTACATATGAAGCTTTCTTT. As protein: CASSLDGQGTYEAFF.

The chain carries TRBV18 and TRBJ2-1; D ambiguous. This CDR3 has 16 amino acids. Trimming removed 1 base at V and 2 bases at J, with 12 bases between. The germline CDR1 and CDR2 sequences are KGHSH and LQKENI. The CDR3 here is CASSPLLSPTYNEQFF. CDR3 in DNA: TGTGCCAGCTCACCACTGCTTAGCCCTACCTACAATGAGCAGTTCTTC.

V is TRBV9 and J is TRBJ2-5, with D perhaps TRBD2 (6 bases). The CDR3 is 15 residues long. V was trimmed by 0 bases and J by 5 bases, leaving 14 bases between them. Germline V gene sequence: CDR1 SGDLS, CDR2 YYNGEE. CDR3 nucleotide sequence: TGTGCCAGCAGCGTAGTTGTCGGGGCGGGGGAGACCCAGTACTTC. Protein sequence: CASSVVVGAGETQYF.

The V and J genes are TRBV4-3 and TRBJ2-1; 8 nucleotides agree with TRBD1. The germline V gene has CDR1 LGHNA and CDR2 YSLEER. This CDR3 has 16 residues. V lost 1 base and J lost 7; bases outside the gene matches: 9. In DNA form, the CDR3 reads TGCGCCAGCAGCCAAGCCGGGACAGGATTTCGGAATGAGCAGTTCTTC. It translates to CASSQAGTGFRNEQFF.

The V call is TRBV7-9, the J call TRBJ2-1; perhaps TRBD1 as D (6 bases). The CDR3 is 17 amino acids. V was pared by 5 bases and J by 5 bases, with 22 bases between. Looked up from germline, CDR1 is SEHNR and CDR2 is FQNEAQ (reference sequence). The CDR3 bases are TGTGCCAGCAGCCGACCCGGAGGACAGCTAACGGACAATGAGCAGTTCTTC. The encoded protein is CASSRPGGQLTDNEQFF. The variable domain in full, with the rest retrieved from reference TRBV7-9 and TRBJ2-1, is DTGVSQNPRHKITKRGQNVTFRCDPISEHNRLYWYRQTLGQGPEFLTYFQNEAQLEKSRLLSDRFSAERPKGSFSTLEIQRTEQGDSAMYLCASSRPGGQLTDNEQFFGPGTRLTVL.

V gene TRBV5-1 combines with J gene TRBJ2-1, with 9 bases aligning to TRBD2. CDR1 is SGHRS, CDR2 YFSETQ, per germline. CDR3 length: 16 residues. V shed 4 bases, J shed 5 bases, and the junction held 10 bases outside the gene matches. CDR3 protein: CASSHQGGRDHNEQFF. Written as DNA, the CDR3 is TGCGCCAGCAGCCACCAGGGCGGGAGGGACCACAATGAGCAGTTCTTC.

The J gene is TRBJ2-3, the V gene TRBV7-9; 7 bases agree with TRBD2. The ends lost 1 base at V and 3 bases at J; junction bases unmatched: 4. The CDR3 consists of 15 residues. Germline CDR1 reads SEHNR; CDR2 reads FQNEAQ (reference sequence). The CDR3, as DNA: TGTGCCAGCAGCTTAGGTTCGGGGGGAACAGATACGCAGTATTTT. Encoded protein: CASSLGSGGTDTQYF.

The chain links TRBV29-1 to TRBJ1-2, with no clear D. The CDR3 has 16 residues. Trimming cost V 4 bases and J 6 bases, with 24 bases left between them. CDR1 and CDR2 (germline): SQVTM, ANQGSEA. The CDR3 is CSVGRLGVAAADGYTF. The CDR3 coding sequence is TGCAGCGTTGGCCGTCTGGGAGTAGCCGCCGCGGATGGCTACACCTTC.

J is TRBJ2-7 and V is TRBV4-1, with D uncertain. The V and J ends lost 0 bases and 2 bases respectively, with 8 bases between them. The CDR3 is 14 amino acids. CDR1 is MGHRA, CDR2 YSYEKL, per germline. The CDR3: CASSQEVSTYEQYF. The CDR3 DNA follows: TGCGCCAGCAGCCAAGAGGTCAGTACCTACGAGCAGTACTTC.

This rearrangement joins TRBV27 to TRBJ1-2, with D maybe TRBD1 (6 bases). Per the germline V gene, CDR1 is MNHEY and CDR2 is SMNVEV (reference sequence). Trimming left V 4 bases short and J 5 bases short, with 14 bases between. The CDR3 runs 14 residues. CDR3 nucleotide sequence: TGTGCCAGCAGTTCGGGACAAGATCTGTATGGCTACACCTTC. This codes for CASSSGQDLYGYTF.

The chain recombines TRBV5-6 with TRBJ2-1; 9 positions agree with TRBD2. Germline loops: CDR1 SGHDT, CDR2 YYEEEE. This CDR3 is built from 15 residues. After removal of 0 bases from V and 6 bases from J, the junction contained 4 bases not matched to a gene. DNA of the CDR3: TGTGCCAGCAGCTTGGGACTAGCGGAGGTCAATGAGCAGTTCTTC. Its translation is CASSLGLAEVNEQFF.

This chain joins TRBV5-4 and TRBJ2-1; TRBD2 might be the D (6 bases). Germline values: CDR1 SGHNT, CDR2 YYREEE (reference sequence). The CDR3 contains 14 residues. Between the trimmed V and J ends, which lost 3 bases and 6 bases, there was a span of 13 bases. The CDR3 is CASSSPGTSNEQFF. The CDR3 coding sequence is TGTGCCAGCAGCTCTCCCGGGACTTCCAATGAGCAGTTCTTC.

The chain joins TRBV4-2 to TRBJ1-2; tentative D call: TRBD1 (6 bases). CDR3 length: 14 amino acids. Between the trimmed V and J ends, which lost 2 bases and 2 bases, there was a span of 9 bases. In germline, CDR1 is LGHNA, CDR2 YNFKEQ. The CDR3 coding sequence is TGTGCCAGCAGCCAATGGGACAAAAACTATGGCTACACCTTC. It translates to CASSQWDKNYGYTF.

The V gene is TRBV25-1, the J gene TRBJ1-1; D is perhaps TRBD1 (6 bases). The ends were cut back, 1 base at V and 5 bases at J, with 14 bases in the middle. Germline CDR1 MGHDK, CDR2 SYGVNS. CDR3 size: 15 residues. The DNA of the CDR3 is TGTGCCAGCAGTGAATTGTGGACAGAAGCAACTGAAGCTTTCTTT. It yields the protein CASSELWTEATEAFF.

V usage is TRBV2 and J usage is TRBJ2-7; D might be TRBD2 (5 bases). Germline CDR1 and CDR2: SNHLY and FYNNEI. Trimming left V 3 bases short and J 2 bases short, with 17 bases between. The CDR3 totals 16 residues. The CDR3 coding sequence is TGTGCCAGCAGTGACGGCGTTAGGGAGCGGACCTACGAGCAGTACTTC. The encoded protein is CASSDGVRERTYEQYF.

The chain joins TRBV14 to TRBJ2-3; TRBD2 matches at 8 bases. The germline CDR1 and CDR2 sequences are SGHDN and FVKESK. This CDR3 comprises 15 residues. Losses at the gene ends were 6 bases for V and 3 bases for J; bases not matched to a gene: 8. CDR3 coding DNA: TGTGCCAGCAGACGGAGCGGGAGTAGTACAGATACGCAGTATTTT. It translates to CASRRSGSSTDTQYF.

This chain joins TRBV19 and TRBJ1-5, with 7 positions matching TRBD1. The CDR3 contains 17 residues. Germline CDR1 is LNHDA and CDR2 is SQIVND (reference sequence). The V and J ends lost 4 bases and 0 bases, in that order; junction bases with no gene match: 9. The CDR3 protein is CASSKFTGDPSNQPQHF. The CDR3 DNA reads TGTGCCAGTAGTAAATTCACAGGGGACCCTAGCAATCAGCCCCAGCATTTT.

The rearrangement links TRBV2 to TRBJ1-1, with 9 bases that match TRBD1. The CDR3 totals 15 residues. The germline CDR1 and CDR2 sequences are SNHLY and FYNNEI. V lost 7 bases and J lost 11; bases outside the gene matches: 17. CDR3 sequence (DNA): TGTGCCAGCACCGCGAACGGACAGGGGACTAACCGGGCTTTCTTT. Translating it yields CASTANGQGTNRAFF.